The entry below gives a single T cell receptor beta chain sequence along with its context. What it binds is not known. This sample stems from a study of blood T cells in healthy people across ages. The CDR3 contains 15 residues. Per germline, CDR1 DFQATT and CDR2 SNEGSKA (reference sequence). Trimming stripped 1 base from V and 2 bases from J, with 11 bases between. Findings and limits, study-wide: Among long-lived donors, naive CD4+ cells were more numerous and diversity higher than in aged donors.

A sample-barcoded 5' primer and a J-beta primer mix were used in a second PCR of about 7 to 11 cycles. MiXCR, applied by TCRdb to the 5' RACE reads, yields one record per CDR3 protein. The sample holds 600,000 to 900,000 distinct CDR3 sequences, approximately 24% seen once. This sample was also put to use in a study of T cells of mothers and their children.

This sequence joins TRBV20-1 and TRBJ2-2, with D unclear. The sequencing sample was made of blood. This clonotype was sampled from a boy between 10 and 17 years old in good health. In nucleotides, the CDR3 is TGCAGTGCTAGAGCTCAGTGGGGAAACACCGGGGAGCTGTTTTTT. It specifies CSARAQWGNTGELFF.